The rows below give T cell receptor beta chains drawn from one sample of a study of T-cell reconstitution after alpha-beta-depleted transplantation in children. From the PCR reads, TCRdb called clonotypes with MiXCR, one entry per CDR3 protein. The sample has around 670,000 distinct CDR3 sequences, under 15% seen once; the top ten hold about 0.79%. Sequenced here: PBMCs, sampled before TCRalphabeta/CD19-depleted stem cell transplant. The receptor set was obtained from a girl aged 2 to 10 with congenital amegakaryocytic thrombocytopenia, due to receive a stem cell transplant. Each CDR3 is given with its conserved first and last residue. Fields, in order: CDR3 protein, CDR3 DNA, D gene, clone size, J gene, V gene. D genes are given only for firm matches. Clone size is given for some rows only: seen once, a few or many times, or a class if the clone is expanded.

CASSSWTSGFVVKTQYF	TGTGCCAGCAGTTCCTGGACTAGCGGGTTCGTGGTAAAGACCCAGTACTTC	TRBD2	NA	TRBJ2-5	TRBV6-2/TRBV6-3
CASSSDREGYEQYF	TGTGCCAGCAGCTCTGACAGGGAAGGCTACGAGCAGTACTTC	TRBD1	NA	TRBJ2-7	TRBV7-9
CASSRAGSSGETQYF	TGTGCCAGCAGTAGGGCAGGTTCTTCGGGAGAGACCCAGTACTTC	NA	many	TRBJ2-5	TRBV27
CASSRNSGNTIYF	TGTGCCAGCAGCCGGAATTCTGGAAACACCATATATTTT	NA	few	TRBJ1-3	TRBV11-2
CSVDGSRPTYNEQFF	TGCAGCGTTGACGGTTCGCGACCAACCTACAATGAGCAGTTCTTC	NA	NA	TRBJ2-1	TRBV29-1
CASSPIMGQAFF	TGTGCCAGCAGCCCAATTATGGGCCAAGCTTTCTTT	NA	many	TRBJ1-1	TRBV5-6
CASSFVQSGANVLTF	TGTGCCAGCAGCTTCGTCCAGTCTGGGGCCAACGTCCTGACTTTC	NA	few	TRBJ2-6	TRBV7-9
CSARDLDGDNYGYTF	TGCAGTGCTAGAGATCTCGACGGGGATAACTATGGCTACACCTTC	NA	many	TRBJ1-2	TRBV20-1
CASSFDLRDPTSYEQYF	TGCGCCAGCAGTTTTGACCTCCGGGATCCGACCTCCTACGAGCAGTACTTC	NA	NA	TRBJ2-7	TRBV5-1
CASSHGDRGYEQYF	TGTGCCAGCAGCCACGGGGACAGGGGCTACGAGCAGTACTTC	TRBD1	few	TRBJ2-7	TRBV3-1
CSAVVAGADTQYF	TGCAGCGCTGTTGTAGCGGGAGCAGATACGCAGTATTTT	TRBD2	few	TRBJ2-3	TRBV29-1
CASSLEGGANTEAFF	TGCGCCAGCAGCTTGGAGGGGGGGGCGAACACTGAAGCTTTCTTT	NA	many	TRBJ1-1	TRBV5-1
CSAKGPADYSTDTQYF	TGCAGTGCTAAGGGGCCTGCGGACTATAGCACAGATACGCAGTATTTT	NA	few	TRBJ2-3	TRBV20-1
CASSSLRLGTQYF	TGTGCCAGCAGCTCCCTCCGGTTAGGTACGCAGTATTTT	NA	few	TRBJ2-3	TRBV7-2
CASSFGIRSGVYDEQFF	TGCGCCAGCAGCTTCGGTATTCGGTCAGGGGTCTATGATGAGCAGTTCTTC	NA	NA	TRBJ2-1	TRBV5-1
CASSKAVGNPSEINEQFF	TGTGCCAGCAGCAAAGCCGTAGGGAACCCATCCGAGATCAATGAGCAGTTCTTC	NA	few	TRBJ2-1	TRBV21-1
CASSLVGSVGGEQFF	TGCGCCAGCAGCTTGGTAGGCAGCGTGGGAGGAGAGCAGTTCTTC	NA	few	TRBJ2-1	TRBV5-1
CASSLDDRTGELFF	TGCGCCAGCAGCTTGGACGACAGGACCGGGGAGCTGTTTTTT	NA	many	TRBJ2-2	TRBV5-1
CASSPTSGPTDTQYF	TGTGCCAGCAGCCCCACTAGCGGTCCCACAGATACGCAGTATTTT	TRBD2	few	TRBJ2-3	TRBV5-4
CASSQGRTSYEQYF	TGTGCCAGCAGCCAAGGCAGGACCTCCTACGAGCAGTACTTC	NA	NA	TRBJ2-7	TRBV14
CSARGGQDNQPQHF	TGCAGTGCTAGAGGGGGACAAGACAATCAGCCCCAGCATTTT	NA	many	TRBJ1-5	TRBV20-1
CASSLTNNEQFF	TGTGCCAGCAGCTTGACAAACAATGAGCAGTTCTTC	NA	many	TRBJ2-1	TRBV7-9
CATGGTANTGELFF	TGTGCCACCGGCGGGACAGCCAACACCGGGGAGCTGTTTTTT	NA	many	TRBJ2-2	TRBV24-1
CSAPWAQSGYGYTF	TGCAGTGCTCCATGGGCTCAGAGTGGCTATGGCTACACCTTC	NA	many	TRBJ1-2	TRBV20-1
CSVFWTAAKNIQYF	TGCAGCGTTTTTTGGACAGCCGCCAAAAACATTCAGTACTTC	NA	many	TRBJ2-4	TRBV29-1
CASSQDRGSDTQYF	TGCGCCAGCAGCCAAGATCGGGGGTCCGATACGCAGTATTTT	NA	many	TRBJ2-3	TRBV4-1
CASSTGQGNYGYTF	TGTGCCAGCAGCACGGGACAGGGAAACTATGGCTACACCTTC	TRBD1	NA	TRBJ1-2	TRBV7-6
CASSVGWGGTDTQYF	TGTGCCAGCAGCGTAGGTTGGGGGGGCACAGATACGCAGTATTTT	NA	few	TRBJ2-3	TRBV9
CASSAAGTKNIQYF	TGTGCCAGCAGCGCGGCGGGGACCAAAAACATTCAGTACTTC	NA	NA	TRBJ2-4	TRBV5-6
CAHSGIAYNEQFF	TGTGCCCATAGCGGTATTGCCTACAATGAGCAGTTCTTC	NA	few	TRBJ2-1	TRBV30
CASSLASTLPLLFF	TGTGCCAGCAGCTTAGCGTCTACTCTTCCCCTCCTATTCTTC	NA	few	TRBJ2-1	TRBV7-9
CASSWGQDYGYTF	TGCGCCAGCAGCTGGGGACAGGACTATGGCTACACCTTC	TRBD1	many	TRBJ1-2	TRBV5-1
CASSLGRGGGQPQHF	TGTGCCAGCAGCTTAGGGAGGGGAGGGGGTCAGCCCCAGCATTTT	NA	few	TRBJ1-5	TRBV7-2
CSARDLNWVNGELFF	TGCAGTGCTAGAGATCTGAACTGGGTTAACGGGGAGCTGTTTTTT	NA	NA	TRBJ2-2	TRBV20-1
CAPTTTRTAMNTEAFF	TGTGCCCCCACCACAACCAGGACAGCCATGAACACTGAAGCTTTCTTT	NA	few	TRBJ1-1	TRBV7-3
CASSTGLQGLDEQFF	TGCGCCAGCAGCACAGGATTACAGGGATTGGATGAGCAGTTCTTC	NA	few	TRBJ2-1	TRBV5-1
CASRAGQLLGETQYF	TGTGCCAGCCGAGCGGGACAGCTGTTGGGAGAGACCCAGTACTTC	NA	few	TRBJ2-5	TRBV27
CSAQSGRAWTGELFF	TGCAGTGCCCAGAGCGGGAGGGCCTGGACCGGGGAGCTGTTTTTT	TRBD2	NA	TRBJ2-2	TRBV20-1
CASSSNLAGGDNEQFF	TGCGCCAGCAGCTCCAACCTAGCGGGAGGGGACAATGAGCAGTTCTTC	TRBD2	NA	TRBJ2-1	TRBV5-1
CATITGTSGYNEQFF	TGTGCCACCATTACCGGGACTAGCGGATACAATGAGCAGTTCTTC	TRBD2	many	TRBJ2-1	TRBV10-3